The 10 T cell receptor beta chains listed next were all sequenced from one sample in a study of early T cells in non-severe SARS-CoV-2 infection. TCRdb analysed the 5' RACE reads with MiXCR anew, one entry per CDR3 protein. The table shows 50,000 to 75,000 distinct CDR3 sequences, with approximately 9.2% occurring only once. The sample here was whole blood, taken at baseline. The receptors come from an adult who was a healthcare worker with PCR-confirmed SARS-CoV-2 infection or an uninfected control (not recorded which).

This clonotype was seen more than once but under ten times. The V and J genes are TRBV20-1 and TRBJ1-2, with a weak D call TRBD1 (6 bases). CDR3 length: 13 residues. With 3 bases removed from V and 6 bases from J, the gap between germline ends came to 14 bases. The germline gives CDR1 DFQATT, CDR2 SNEGSKA (reference sequence). The DNA of the CDR3 is TGCAGTGCTAGCCCTCCAGGGGTCGATGGCTACACCTTC. Translation: CSASPPGVDGYTF.

In its sample, this clonotype was seen many times. CDR3 DNA sequence: TGCGCCAGCAGCTTGGGCATAGGAAACACCATATATTTT. As protein: CASSLGIGNTIYF. V and J are TRBV5-1 and TRBJ1-3, with no clear D. The CDR3 length is 13 residues. V dropped 0 bases and J dropped 4 bases, with 5 bases sitting between them. Germline V CDR1 and CDR2: SGHRS, YFSETQ.

The chain employs TRBV3-1 and TRBJ2-3; no firm D call. Between the trimmed V and J ends, which lost 5 bases and 6 bases, there was a span of 9 bases. Germline values: CDR1 LGHDT, CDR2 YNNKEL (reference sequence). CDR3 length: 12 amino acids. The CDR3 bases are TGTGCCAGCAGCATTTTACGTGATACGCAGTATTTT. This translates into CASSILRDTQYF.

Within the sample, this clonotype is medium-sized. The rearrangement joins TRBV30 to TRBJ2-7; D could derive from TRBD1 or TRBD2 (5 bases each). The ends were cut back, 4 bases at V and 0 bases at J, with 10 bases in the middle. CDR3 size: 13 residues. Per germline, CDR1 GTSNPN and CDR2 SVGIG (reference sequence). CDR3 protein: CAWTGTDSYEQYF. CDR3 in DNA: TGTGCCTGGACCGGGACGGACTCCTACGAGCAGTACTTC.

The table lists this clonotype with many counts. The J gene is TRBJ2-1, the V gene TRBV7-8, with 7 nucleotides matching TRBD2. Germline lookup yields CDR1 SGHVS and CDR2 FQNEAQ. This CDR3 has 15 amino acids. Losses at the gene ends were 4 bases for V and 8 bases for J; bases not matched to a gene: 11. CDR3 loop: CASSSGGAGVDEQFF. The CDR3 DNA is TGTGCCAGCAGCTCAGGCGGTGCGGGAGTCGATGAGCAGTTCTTC.

This clonotype was seen a few times. The chain has TRBV18 and TRBJ2-2; TRBD1 might be the D (6 bases). V lost 2 bases to trimming and J lost 6 bases, with 16 bases between them. The CDR3 runs 16 residues. The germline V gene encodes CDR1 KGHSH and CDR2 LQKENI. The CDR3 coding sequence is TGTGCCAGCTCACCAAGGCAGGGGAGTGGATCCGGGGAGCTGTTTTTT. The encoded protein is CASSPRQGSGSGELFF.

This chain joins TRBV27 and TRBJ2-5; D may be TRBD1 or TRBD2 (6 bases each). The CDR3 totals 15 residues. V was pared by 3 bases and J by 2 bases, with 13 bases between. Looked up from germline, CDR1 is MNHEY and CDR2 is SMNVEV (reference sequence). CDR3 DNA: TGTGCCAGCAGTTTTACGGGGGCGCCACAAGAGACCCAGTACTTC. Translated, it gives CASSFTGAPQETQYF.

This clonotype was seen only a few times. The chain uses TRBV20-1 and TRBJ2-7; 7 bases are a match to TRBD2. From germline, CDR1 is DFQATT and CDR2 SNEGSKA (reference sequence). This CDR3 comprises 13 residues. V shed 1 base, J shed 4 bases, and the junction held 4 bases outside the gene matches. The CDR3 DNA reads as TGCAGTGCTAGAGCTAGCGGAATATACGAGCAGTACTTC. Protein: CSARASGIYEQYF.

The chain couples TRBV7-2 to TRBJ2-1, with D unresolved. This CDR3 region has 10 residues. Germline-derived CDR1 and CDR2 are SGHTA and FQGNSA. V shed 3 bases and J shed 6 bases, with 0 bases lying between them. CDR3 bases: TGTGCCAGCAGCTTCAATGAGCAGTTCTTC. It translates to CASSFNEQFF.

This clonotype has only a few counts. This chain joins TRBV7-8 and TRBJ2-1; D might be TRBD1 or TRBD2, each matching 5 bases. Per the germline V gene, CDR1 is SGHVS and CDR2 is FQNEAQ. This CDR3 spans 15 amino acids. Deletions cut 5 bases from V and 0 bases from J, with 11 bases between. CDR3 nucleotide sequence: TGTGCCAGCAGCGACTCGGGACGCTCCTACAATGAGCAGTTCTTC. Encoded protein: CASSDSGRSYNEQFF.